The T cell receptor beta chain described here comes from a study of blood T cell repertoires in COVID-19. At the level of the study: Samples representing acute and convalescent COVID-19 were sourced from the United States, Italy and Spain. PBMCs, B-cell-depleted T cells, or T cells were the source of the cDNA or gDNA that made up the material.

The CDR3 contains 16 residues. The V end lost 1 base, the J end lost 1 base, and 13 bases lay between the germline ends. In germline, CDR1 is SGHTA, CDR2 FQGNSA. Original processing notes: The assay estimated nucleated cells by amplifying reference gene primers. Profiled with immunoSEQ multiplex PCR; TCRdb holds only in-frame clones, not every one. V and J calls and clone size are those listed in that table; D and trimming were worked out from the DNA. Here the sample spans about 120,000 clones, roughly 81% being singletons. The V gene is TRBV7-2, the J gene TRBJ2-5; D might be TRBD2 (5 bases). The sample consisted of peripheral blood. The receptor's source is a middle-aged man with acute or convalescent COVID-19. CDR3 protein: CASSLVSLGLQETQYF. The CDR3 DNA is TGTGCCAGCAGCTTAGTTTCCCTAGGACTCCAAGAGACCCAGTACTTC.